The rows below give T cell receptor beta chains drawn from one sample of a study of cytomegalovirus exposure and HLA in healthy donors. Some clones are missing from TCRdb's copy, which holds only in-frame ones; the method was immunoSEQ multiplex PCR. The sample holds roughly 98,000 clones, roughly 81% seen once. Sequencing was performed on PBMCs. The receptors stem from a man aged 40-49 years in good health and CMV-seronegative. CDR3s include the opening cysteine and the closing phenylalanine or tryptophan. D genes are given only for firm matches. Only part of the rows carry a size: once, few, many, or a class if the clone is expanded.

v_call	j_call	d_call	clone_size	cdr3_nt	cdr3_aa
TRBV21-1	TRBJ1-5	-	few	TGTGCCAGCAGCAAACCGTACCCGACACCTTATAGCAATCAGCCCCAGCATTTT	CASSKPYPTPYSNQPQHF
TRBV15	TRBJ1-2	TRBD1	-	TGTGCCACCAGCAGAGCCCCAAGAGACAGGGTGAACTATGGCTACACCTTC	CATSRAPRDRVNYGYTF
TRBV11-2	TRBJ1-1	TRBD1	once	TGTGCCAGCAGCGTAGGACAGGGAATGAACACTGAAGCTTTCTTT	CASSVGQGMNTEAFF
TRBV7-9	TRBJ1-1	-	few	TGTGCCAGCAGCTTAGGTCAGTCCATGAACACTGAAGCTTTCTTT	CASSLGQSMNTEAFF
TRBV18	TRBJ1-5	TRBD1	-	TGTGCCAGCTCACCACGGTCTACAGGGGATAGCAATCAGCCCCAGCATTTT	CASSPRSTGDSNQPQHF
TRBV5-1	TRBJ2-7	-	-	TGCGCCAGCAGGGCCGACTACCTTTCTACGTCTCAGTACTTC	CASRADYLSTSQYF
TRBV19	TRBJ2-7	TRBD1	-	TGTGCCAGTAGTGGGAAAGACAGGGGGCTGGGGTACGAGCAGTACTTC	CASSGKDRGLGYEQYF
TRBV2	TRBJ1-6	-	-	TGTGCCAGCAACACGAATTCACCCCTCCACTTT	CASNTNSPLHF
TRBV14	TRBJ2-2	-	-	TGTGCCAGCAGCCAAAATGTTCTCGGGGAGCTGTTTTTT	CASSQNVLGELFF
TRBV7-9	TRBJ2-1	-	once	TGTGCCAGCAGCCCGTGGTTCTTC	CASSPWFF
TRBV10-3	TRBJ2-7	TRBD1	-	TGTGCCATCTCCCCAGGGGGCAACTACGAGCAGTACTTC	CAISPGGNYEQYF
TRBV5-1	TRBJ1-2	-	-	TGCGCCAGCAGCTTGCCCAGTTTTACGGGGGGCCAAACCCAGAACTATGGCTACACCTTC	CASSLPSFTGGQTQNYGYTF
TRBV28	TRBJ1-1	-	-	TGTGCCAGCAGTCAGGTGAACACTGAAGCTTTCTTT	CASSQVNTEAFF
TRBV2	TRBJ1-1	TRBD1	-	TGTGCCAGCAGAGCAGACAGGGGGCCGGGTACTGAAGCTTTCTTT	CASRADRGPGTEAFF
TRBV15	TRBJ1-6	-	-	TGTGCCACCAGCCCCCGAGGGAGCGAGAATTCACCCCTCCACTTT	CATSPRGSENSPLHF
TRBV5-1	TRBJ2-2	TRBD1	-	TGCGCCAGCAGCTTCGCCCGGACAGGGAACACCGGGGAGCTGTTTTTT	CASSFARTGNTGELFF